These T cell receptor beta chains were read from a single sample in a study of human T cells and chemical hapten exposure. TCRdb passed the RACE reads through MiXCR, listing each CDR3 protein once. The table lists roughly 130,000 distinct CDR3 sequences, around 11% of them singletons. The source was whole blood, collected in connection with sensitization to the hapten diphenylcyclopropenone (DPC). The source is a woman in her 50s with alopecia areata. Some clones in this sample may be carry-over from other donors' samples. Each CDR3 is given with its conserved first and last residue. Each record gives: J gene, clone size, D gene, V gene, CDR3 DNA, CDR3 protein. D genes are given only for firm matches. Only part of the rows carry a size: once, few, many, or a class if the clone is expanded.

TRBJ1-5 | - | - | TRBV7-9 | TGTGCCAGCAGCGGACACCGGGACAAATATCAGCCCCAGCATTTT | CASSGHRDKYQPQHF
TRBJ2-3 | few | TRBD2 | TRBV4-2 | TGTGCCAGCAGCCAAGATGGGCAGCGGGGCCTCACAGATACGCAGTATTTT | CASSQDGQRGLTDTQYF
TRBJ2-3 | many | - | TRBV7-2 | TGTGCCAGCAGCCTTGGACACCCCGATACGCAGTATTTT | CASSLGHPDTQYF
TRBJ2-3 | - | TRBD2 | TRBV7-8 | TGTGCCAGCAGCTCAGTGACTAGCGGGTACACAGATACGCAGTATTTT | CASSSVTSGYTDTQYF
TRBJ1-4 | - | - | TRBV27 | TGTGCCAGCAGAGCCCCCAGGCTTGCAACTAATGAAAAACTGTTTTTT | CASRAPRLATNEKLFF
TRBJ2-1 | many | - | TRBV10-2 | TGCGCCAGCAGTGACGGGACTCCCTCCGGGAATGAGCAGTTCTTC | CASSDGTPSGNEQFF
TRBJ1-5 | - | - | TRBV20-1 | TGCAGTGCTAGAGGGTCCATTAATAGCAATCAGCCCCAGCATTTT | CSARGSINSNQPQHF
TRBJ1-6 | - | TRBD1 | TRBV7-2 | TGTGCCAGCAGCTTAGGGAGGACAGGGATCTATTCACCCCTCCACTTT | CASSLGRTGIYSPLHF
TRBJ1-1 | few | TRBD1 | TRBV29-1 | TGCAGCGTGGGGGTACAGGGGATCGAAGCTTTCTTT | CSVGVQGIEAFF
TRBJ2-6 | - | TRBD2 | TRBV4-1 | TGCGCCAGCAGCCAAGCGGGGACTACTGGGGCCAACGTCCTGACTTTC | CASSQAGTTGANVLTF
TRBJ1-2 | many | - | TRBV4-2 | TGTGCCAGCGTTGGTCAGGGGTATGGCTACACCTTC | CASVGQGYGYTF
TRBJ2-1 | few | TRBD2 | TRBV5-4 | TGTGCCAGCAGCTTCGGACTAGGGACTGGGGATGAGCAGTTCTTC | CASSFGLGTGDEQFF
TRBJ2-3 | - | - | TRBV27 | TGTGCCAGCCAGGGGGATACGCAGTATTTT | CASQGDTQYF
TRBJ2-1 | - | - | TRBV29-1 | TGCAGCGTTGTTGACGCGGCGAGGTACAATGAGCAGTTCTTC | CSVVDAARYNEQFF
TRBJ2-6 | few | - | TRBV29-1 | TGCAGCGTCCGTCTCTGGGGCTCTGGGGCCAACGTCCTGACTTTC | CSVRLWGSGANVLTF
TRBJ1-2 | few | TRBD1 | TRBV20-1 | TGCAGTGCTAGAAACCCCGGGACAGGGTTCTCGGGTAACTATGGCTACACCTTC | CSARNPGTGFSGNYGYTF
TRBJ2-3 | - | TRBD1 | TRBV12-3/TRBV12-4 | TGTGCCAGCAGCTACGGACAGGGGGGACCAGATACGCAGTATTTT | CASSYGQGGPDTQYF
TRBJ2-7 | many | TRBD1 | TRBV7-2 | TGTGCCAGCAGCTTAGATAGGACAGGGGTCGAGCAGTACTTC | CASSLDRTGVEQYF
TRBJ2-5 | many | TRBD2 | TRBV10-1 | TGCGCCAGCAGTGAGCCTCTAGCGGGTTTCCAAGAGACCCAGTACTTC | CASSEPLAGFQETQYF
TRBJ2-1 | many | TRBD2 | TRBV6-2/TRBV6-3 | TGTGCCAGCAGTTATCGTAGCGGGAGAAACAATGAGCAGTTCTTC | CASSYRSGRNNEQFF
TRBJ1-1 | - | - | TRBV28 | TGTGCCAGCAGTCCCTTTGGTAAAGCAAGGAACACTGAAGCTTTCTTT | CASSPFGKARNTEAFF
TRBJ2-5 | few | - | TRBV12-3/TRBV12-4 | TGTGCCAGCAGTTCGGGTCGGTGGCGGGGCCACCAAGAGACCCAGTACTTC | CASSSGRWRGHQETQYF
TRBJ2-1 | - | - | TRBV7-2 | TGTGCCAGCAGCTTAGACAGGAGCTCCTACAATGAGCAGTTCTTC | CASSLDRSSYNEQFF
TRBJ1-1 | - | - | TRBV29-1 | TGCAGCGCTGAAGAGGGGGAGAACACTGAAGCTTTCTTT | CSAEEGENTEAFF
TRBJ2-1 | few | TRBD2 | TRBV14 | TGTGCCAGCAGCCCAGGACTAGCGGGGGCCCAAGAGCAGTTCTTC | CASSPGLAGAQEQFF
TRBJ2-6 | - | - | TRBV11-2 | TGTGCCAGCAGCTTATCGCCTAGCTCCCTCTCTGGGGCCAACGTCCTGACTTTC | CASSLSPSSLSGANVLTF
TRBJ2-6 | - | TRBD1 | TRBV28 | TGTGCCAGCACCTCCCCGGGACAGGGGTTTGGGGCCAACGTCCTGACTTTC | CASTSPGQGFGANVLTF
TRBJ1-2 | few | TRBD1 | TRBV29-1 | TGCAGCGTTAAAATCGCTGGGGACAGAAGCTACACCTTC | CSVKIAGDRSYTF
TRBJ2-7 | - | - | TRBV12-3/TRBV12-4 | TGTGCCAGCAGTCCCGGACAAGACTACGAGCAGTACTTC | CASSPGQDYEQYF
TRBJ1-5 | - | - | TRBV6-5 | TGTGCCAGCAGAGGCGAAGGGGATGGCAATCAGCCCCAGCATTTT | CASRGEGDGNQPQHF
TRBJ2-2 | - | TRBD1 | TRBV9 | TGTGCCAGCAGCCCCCGTATAGGGACAGGAAACACCGGGGAGCTGTTTTTT | CASSPRIGTGNTGELFF
TRBJ1-1 | - | - | TRBV29-1 | TGCAGCGTTGAACCAGGGGCGAACACTGAAGCTTTCTTT | CSVEPGANTEAFF
TRBJ2-7 | - | TRBD2 | TRBV5-6 | TGTGCCAGCAGCACTCTACTAGCGGGGGCGACCTACGAGCAGTACTTC | CASSTLLAGATYEQYF
TRBJ1-1 | - | - | TRBV20-1 | TGCAGTGCTAGAGATACGGACACTGAAGCTTTCTTT | CSARDTDTEAFF
TRBJ1-4 | - | - | TRBV28 | TGTGCCAGCAGCAGTTTCCTTAATGAAAAACTGTTTTTT | CASSSFLNEKLFF
TRBJ1-5 | - | - | TRBV2 | TGTGCCAGCAGACCCGGGCAGGCCTTCAATCAGCCCCAGCATTTT | CASRPGQAFNQPQHF
TRBJ2-1 | few | - | TRBV5-4 | TGTGCCAGCAGCTTGGAAGGGGGTGAGCAGTTCTTC | CASSLEGGEQFF
TRBJ2-3 | few | TRBD2 | TRBV9 | TGTGCCAGCAGCGTATATCCGGGAGGGCCCACAGATACGCAGTATTTT | CASSVYPGGPTDTQYF
TRBJ1-1 | few | - | TRBV5-1 | TGCGCCAGCAGCTTGATCCAGGGCGGCACTGAAGCTTTCTTT | CASSLIQGGTEAFF
TRBJ1-2 | few | - | TRBV10-3 | TGTGCCATCAGTGTGGCGACGCCAACGGCTAACTATGGCTACACCTTC | CAISVATPTANYGYTF
TRBJ1-6 | - | - | TRBV9 | TGTGCCAGCAGCGTAGGAGGAAGAGGTTCACCCCTCCACTTT | CASSVGGRGSPLHF
TRBJ2-1 | many | - | TRBV20-1 | TGCAGTGCTAGCGTTTGGGACAATGAGCAGTTCTTC | CSASVWDNEQFF
TRBJ1-1 | few | - | TRBV28 | TGTGCCAGCAGTCCCGACCGGGACCGAGCTTTCTTT | CASSPDRDRAFF